A single sample is the source of the 21 T cell receptor beta chains below, sequenced in a study of radiotherapy plus CTLA-4 blockade in lung cancer (dated by TCRdb to 2017 to 2018). Library preparation was by the immunoSEQ multiplex PCR assay. Not all clones reach the TCRdb copy of this immuneACCESS table, which keeps in-frame sequences only. Checked studies attribute under half of the gap to unresolved V genes and leave the rest unexplained. In this sample the table shows over 35,000 clones, approximately 77% of which occur a single time. The ten largest clonotypes hold approximately 2.6% of the sample. The starting material was peripheral blood, obtained from a patient treated with radiotherapy plus ipilimumab. The receptors derive from a human donor with non-small cell lung cancer whose response to radiotherapy plus ipilimumab could not be evaluated.

The V gene is TRBV18, the J gene TRBJ1-5, with 8 bases fitting TRBD1. Germline loops: CDR1 KGHSH, CDR2 LQKENI. J gave up 2 bases and V 6 bases, and 3 bases lay outside the gene matches. The length of the CDR3 is 14 residues. CDR3 sequence (DNA): TGTGCCAGCTCGGCACAGGGGGGCAATCAGCCCCAGCATTTT. It codes for CASSAQGGNQPQHF.

The CDR3 bases are TGTGCCAGCAGCTTAAGGCTAGCGGGGGAGAATGAGCAGTTCTTC. It codes for CASSLRLAGENEQFF. This sequence joins TRBV7-3 and TRBJ2-1; 10 bases map to TRBD2. The ends lost 1 base at V and 7 bases at J; junction bases unmatched: 4. The V gene's germline CDR1 is SGHTA and CDR2 FQGTGA. The CDR3 extends over 15 amino acids. Full variable domain (rest looked up from reference TRBV7-3 and TRBJ2-1): GAGVSQTPSNKVTEKGKYVELRCDPISGHTALYWYRQSLGQGPEFLIYFQGTGAADDSGLPNDRFFAVRPEGSVSTLKIQRTERGDSAVYLCASSLRLAGENEQFFGPGTRLTVL.

The chain combines TRBV19 with TRBJ2-7, with 7 bases aligning to TRBD2. Germline V lookup: CDR1 LNHDA, CDR2 SQIVND (reference sequence). The CDR3 runs 15 residues. With V trimmed by 6 bases and J by 7 bases, 15 bases remained unmatched. CDR3 amino acids: CASRGRGGRLWEQYF. DNA of the CDR3: TGTGCCAGTAGGGGACGTGGCGGGAGATTGTGGGAGCAGTACTTC.

DNA for the CDR3: TGTGCCAGCAGTGGGTGGGCGGGACCCGGGAATGAGCAGTTCTTC. Its protein is CASSGWAGPGNEQFF. The J gene is TRBJ2-1, the V gene TRBV2; possibly TRBD2 for D (6 bases). Per germline, CDR1 SNHLY and CDR2 FYNNEI. Trimming removed 4 bases from V and 7 bases from J, with 17 bases in between. The CDR3 has 15 amino acids.

This clone was found a few times. The chain carries TRBV7-9 and TRBJ1-2, with 7 bases that match TRBD1. CDR1 and CDR2 from the germline V gene are SEHNR and FQNEAQ (reference sequence). This CDR3 is 14 amino acids long. The V segment lost 6 bases and the J segment 1 base; nucleotides outside the gene matches: 5. In nucleotides, the CDR3 is TGTGCCAGCAGAGCCGACAGGGATAACTATGGCTACACCTTC. It is translated as CASRADRDNYGYTF.

The chain employs TRBV19 and TRBJ1-2; the match to TRBD1 covers 8 bases. Germline CDR1 reads LNHDA; CDR2 reads SQIVND (reference sequence). With V trimmed by 6 bases and J by 8 bases, 20 bases remained unmatched. CDR3 size: 17 residues. CDR3 in DNA: TGTGCCAGTAGGGCGCGGGGGCAGGGGGCTTCTTTTTACGGCTACACCTTC. Protein sequence: CASRARGQGASFYGYTF.

CDR3 coding DNA: TGTGCCAGCAGGACCCCGGGAAAAGAGCTGTTTTTT. Its protein is CASRTPGKELFF. The genes are TRBV27 and TRBJ2-2; perhaps TRBD2 as D (5 bases). V shed 6 bases and J shed 11 bases, with 13 bases lying between them. CDR1 and CDR2 (germline): MNHEY, SMNVEV (reference sequence). The CDR3 length is 12 residues.

This chain joins TRBV14 and TRBJ2-5, with D perhaps matching TRBD2 (6 bases). Germline-derived CDR1 and CDR2 are SGHDN and FVKESK. This CDR3 is built from 13 residues. The ends were cut back, 0 bases at V and 9 bases at J, with 11 bases in the middle. The CDR3 DNA reads TGTGCCAGCAGCCAAGAATTGGACTATGCCCAGTACTTC. This encodes CASSQELDYAQYF.

The rearrangement joins TRBV27 to TRBJ2-5, with D uncertain. The DNA end is more similar to TRBJ2-7, so the J call may be wrong. The germline V gene has CDR1 MNHEY and CDR2 SMNVEV (reference sequence). The CDR3 runs to 12 residues. For the CDR3, the DNA is TGTGCCAGCAGTGGCGGTTTCTACGAGCAGTACTTC. Translated, it gives CASSGGFYEQYF.

V gene TRBV7-2 combines with J gene TRBJ2-5; 9 nucleotides match TRBD2. V trimming: 5 bases; J trimming: 4 bases; junction bases outside the gene matches: 8. The CDR3 has 15 amino acids. CDR1 SGHTA and CDR2 FQGNSA come from the germline V gene. CDR3 nucleotide sequence: TGTGCCAGCAGCCCCCCGGGGCGGGAGGGAGAGACCCAGTACTTC. Its protein product is CASSPPGREGETQYF.

Remarks on this clone: Germline is not matched at one junction end, which may reflect a read error. V usage is TRBV5-1 and J usage is TRBJ2-5; 8 nucleotides agree with TRBD2. Germline loops: CDR1 SGHRS, CDR2 YFSETQ. This CDR3 spans 14 amino acids. CDR3 residues: CASSHGTSQETQYF. CDR3 nucleotides: TGCGCCAGCAGCCATGGGACTAGTCAAGAAACCCAGTACTTC.

The sample holds a few counts of this clone. The chain couples TRBV21-1 to TRBJ2-7; no check of the table's D call, TRBD2, against the DNA was made. TRBV21-1 is shown as a pseudogene. This CDR3 has 17 amino acids. CDR3: CASSKLRNPATSYEQYF. The DNA for the CDR3 is TGTGCCAGCAGCAAATTGCGGAATCCCGCTACCTCCTACGAGCAGTACTTC.

There are a few counts of this clone. This chain joins TRBV19 and TRBJ2-2; 11 nucleotides align to TRBD1. The CDR3 contains 15 residues. The junction had 5 bases not matched to a gene; V was cut back by 5 bases and J by 6 bases. Germline CDR1 and CDR2: LNHDA and SQIVND (reference sequence). The CDR3 DNA follows: TGTGCCAGTAGTGCCCCGGGACAGGGGGCCGGGGAGCTGTTTTTT. Translation gives CASSAPGQGAGELFF.

CDR3 coding DNA: TGTGCCAGCTCCGTATCCACAGGGGGACGAGATCAGCCCCAGCATTTT. Its protein product is CASSVSTGGRDQPQHF. The J gene is TRBJ1-5, the V gene TRBV18; 8 bases are a match to TRBD1. Per germline, CDR1 KGHSH and CDR2 LQKENI. The V segment lost 6 bases and the J segment 5 bases; nucleotides outside the gene matches: 12. The CDR3 loop spans 16 amino acids. The variable domain in full, completed from reference TRBV18 and TRBJ1-5, reads NAGVMQNPRHLVRRRGQEARLRCSPMKGHSHVYWYRQLPEEGLKFMVYLQKENIIDESGMPKERFSAEFPKEGPSILRIQQVVRGDSAAYFCASSVSTGGRDQPQHFGDGTRLSIL.

A few counts support this clone. The V gene is TRBV28, the J gene TRBJ1-3; no definite D call. The germline V gene encodes CDR1 MDHEN and CDR2 SYDVKM. This CDR3 has 14 residues. V dropped 5 bases and J dropped 4 bases, with 12 bases sitting between them. CDR3: CASSLEVLGNTIYF. The CDR3 region has the DNA TGTGCCAGCAGTCTAGAGGTGCTCGGAAACACCATATATTTT.

The J gene is TRBJ2-1, the V gene TRBV9, with 10 bases matching TRBD1. The CDR3 is made up of 18 amino acids. V trimming: 3 bases; J trimming: 10 bases; junction bases outside the gene matches: 19. Germline values: CDR1 SGDLS, CDR2 YYNGEE. The CDR3 reads CASSARSGTGVLGGEQFF. For the CDR3, the DNA is TGTGCCAGCAGCGCGAGATCCGGGACAGGGGTTCTGGGAGGGGAGCAGTTCTTC.

The chain's CDR3 is CASSQAGTGGNEKLFF. In DNA, the CDR3 is TGTGCCAGCAGCCAAGCGGGGACAGGGGGTAATGAAAAACTGTTTTTT. This chain connects TRBV4-2 to TRBJ1-4, with 11 bases fitting TRBD1. Germline CDR1 and CDR2: LGHNA and YNFKEQ. The CDR3 has 16 residues. Trimming took 1 base from V and 4 from J; bases not matched to a gene: 2.

V gene TRBV28 combines with J gene TRBJ1-6, with a weak D call TRBD1 (6 bases). The CDR3 covers 15 residues. From germline, CDR1 is MDHEN and CDR2 SYDVKM. V lost 3 bases and J lost 7, with 13 bases in between. This chain's CDR3 is CASSLLRGNNSPLHF. DNA for the CDR3: TGTGCCAGCAGTTTGCTCAGGGGAAACAATTCACCCCTCCACTTT. The whole variable domain, remainder taken from reference TRBV28 and TRBJ1-6, is DVKVTQSSRYLVKRTGEKVFLECVQDMDHENMFWYRQDPGLGLRLIYFSYDVKMKEKGDIPEGYSVSREKKERFSLILESASTNQTSMYLCASSLLRGNNSPLHFGNGTRLTVT.

This clone was observed a handful of times. The rearrangement links TRBV13 to TRBJ2-1, with 12 positions matching TRBD2. V shed 1 base, J shed 9 bases, and the junction held 7 bases outside the gene matches. Germline loops: CDR1 PRHDT, CDR2 FYEKMQ (reference sequence). The CDR3 runs to 16 residues. The CDR3 protein is CASSLDSSGRVGEQFF. CDR3 DNA sequence: TGTGCCAGCAGCTTAGATTCTAGCGGGAGGGTCGGTGAGCAGTTCTTC.

This clone has only a few counts. The V and J genes are TRBV7-2 and TRBJ1-3; no firm D call. V was pared by 3 bases and J by 0 bases, with 12 bases between. The germline V gene encodes CDR1 SGHTA and CDR2 FQGNSA. The CDR3 runs 16 residues. The CDR3 coding sequence is TGTGCCAGCAGCTTTAGCGCGGCTAGCTCTGGAAACACCATATATTTT. Protein sequence: CASSFSAASSGNTIYF.

This clone was recorded a few times. The V call is TRBV7-2, the J call TRBJ1-4; D is ambiguous. Germline V lookup: CDR1 SGHTA, CDR2 FQGNSA. The V end lost 7 bases, the J end lost 5 bases, and 17 bases lay between the germline ends. The CDR3 is 15 amino acids. The CDR3 bases are TGTGCCAGCAACGCACGGGCGGGAAAGAATGAAAAACTGTTTTTT. It specifies CASNARAGKNEKLFF.